The clone carrying this T cell receptor (beta chain) was picked up a small number of times. Its specificity is unknown. Per the germline V gene, CDR1 is MNHNS and CDR2 is SASEGT. The CDR3 sequence is 14 residues long. The use of a sample-barcoded 5' primer and a J-beta primer mix characterized a second PCR of roughly 6 to 11 cycles. TCRdb re-analysed the 5' RACE reads in MiXCR, keeping a single row per CDR3 protein. The sample includes 1 million or so distinct CDR3 sequences, 45% of them seen just once. This sample was taken from a study of blood T cells in healthy people across ages. Overall study results and limits: Per million T cells, TCR beta diversity dropped roughly linearly as age increased.

The chain couples TRBV6-1 to TRBJ2-5; 16 bases are shared with TRBD2. The closer fit of TRBJ2-7 to the DNA end suggests the J call may be wrong. What was sequenced was blood. The sequence was collected from a woman aged 55-70 years in good health. CDR3 in amino acids: CASRGLAGGLEQYF. For the CDR3, the DNA is TGTGCCAGCAGGGGACTAGCGGGAGGGCTCGAGCAGTACTTC.